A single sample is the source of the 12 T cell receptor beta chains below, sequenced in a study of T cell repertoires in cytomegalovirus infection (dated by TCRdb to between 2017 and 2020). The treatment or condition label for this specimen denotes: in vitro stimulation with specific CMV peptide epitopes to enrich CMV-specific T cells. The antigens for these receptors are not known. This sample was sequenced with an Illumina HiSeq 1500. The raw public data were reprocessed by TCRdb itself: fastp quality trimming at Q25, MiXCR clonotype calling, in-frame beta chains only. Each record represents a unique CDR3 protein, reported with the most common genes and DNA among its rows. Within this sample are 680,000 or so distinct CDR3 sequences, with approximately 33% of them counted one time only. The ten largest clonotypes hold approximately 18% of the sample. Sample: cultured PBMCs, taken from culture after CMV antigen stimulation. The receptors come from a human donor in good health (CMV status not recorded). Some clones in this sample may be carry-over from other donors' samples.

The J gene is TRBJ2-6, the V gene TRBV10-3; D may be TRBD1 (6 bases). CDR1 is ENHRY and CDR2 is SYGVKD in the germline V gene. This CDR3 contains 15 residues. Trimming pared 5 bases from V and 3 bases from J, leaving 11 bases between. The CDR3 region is CAISTGSGGANVLTF. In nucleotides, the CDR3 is TGTGCCATCAGTACAGGGTCCGGTGGGGCCAACGTCCTGACTTTC.

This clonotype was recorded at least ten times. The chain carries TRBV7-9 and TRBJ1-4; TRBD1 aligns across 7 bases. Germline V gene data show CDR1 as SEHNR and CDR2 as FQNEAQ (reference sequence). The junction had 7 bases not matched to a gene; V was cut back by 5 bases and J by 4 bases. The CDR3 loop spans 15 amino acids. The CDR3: CASSHSGQLNEKLFF. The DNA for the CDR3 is TGTGCCAGCAGCCATTCGGGACAGCTTAATGAAAAACTGTTTTTT.

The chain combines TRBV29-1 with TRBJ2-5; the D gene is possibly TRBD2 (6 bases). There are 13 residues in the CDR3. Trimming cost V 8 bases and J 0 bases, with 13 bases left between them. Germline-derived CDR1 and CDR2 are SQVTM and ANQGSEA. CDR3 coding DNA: TGCAGCCTGCTAGGAGGGGACCAAGAGACCCAGTACTTC. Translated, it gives CSLLGGDQETQYF.

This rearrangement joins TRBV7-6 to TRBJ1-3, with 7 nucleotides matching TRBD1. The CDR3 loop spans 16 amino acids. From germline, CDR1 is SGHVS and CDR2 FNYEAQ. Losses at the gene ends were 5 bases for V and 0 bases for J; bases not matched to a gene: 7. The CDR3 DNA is TGTGCCAGCAGCACCGGGACAGCGCTCTCTGGAAACACCATATATTTT. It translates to CASSTGTALSGNTIYF.

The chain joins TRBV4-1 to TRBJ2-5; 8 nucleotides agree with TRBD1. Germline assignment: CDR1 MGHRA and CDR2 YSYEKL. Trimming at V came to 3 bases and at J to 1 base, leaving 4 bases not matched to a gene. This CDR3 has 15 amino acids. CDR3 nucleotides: TGCGCCAGCAGCCAGTTTGGGACAGGCCAAGAGACCCAGTACTTC. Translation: CASSQFGTGQETQYF.

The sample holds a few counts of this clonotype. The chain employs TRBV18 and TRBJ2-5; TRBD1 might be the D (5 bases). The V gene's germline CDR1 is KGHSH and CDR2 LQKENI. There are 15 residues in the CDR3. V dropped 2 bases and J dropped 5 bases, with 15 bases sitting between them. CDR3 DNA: TGTGCCAGCTCACCAAACCAGGGTAGTTTGGAGACCCAGTACTTC. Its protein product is CASSPNQGSLETQYF. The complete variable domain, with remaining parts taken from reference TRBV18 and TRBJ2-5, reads NAGVMQNPRHLVRRRGQEARLRCSPMKGHSHVYWYRQLPEEGLKFMVYLQKENIIDESGMPKERFSAEFPKEGPSILRIQQVVRGDSAAYFCASSPNQGSLETQYFGPGTRLLVL.

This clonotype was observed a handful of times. CDR3 sequence reads: CASSSKYKYQETQYF. CDR3 nucleotide sequence: TGTGCCAGCAGCTCAAAATACAAGTACCAAGAGACCCAGTACTTC. The chain is built from TRBV7-2 and TRBJ2-5; no firm D call. V lost 4 bases to trimming and J lost 0 bases, with 12 bases between them. The CDR3 has 15 amino acids. Germline CDR1 reads SGHTA; CDR2 reads FQGNSA. The whole variable domain, filled in from reference TRBV7-2 and TRBJ2-5, reads GAGVSQSPSNKVTEKGKDVELRCDPISGHTALYWYRQSLGQGLEFLIYFQGNSAPDKSGLPSDRFSAERTGGSVSTLTIQRTQQEDSAVYLCASSSKYKYQETQYFGPGTRLLVL.

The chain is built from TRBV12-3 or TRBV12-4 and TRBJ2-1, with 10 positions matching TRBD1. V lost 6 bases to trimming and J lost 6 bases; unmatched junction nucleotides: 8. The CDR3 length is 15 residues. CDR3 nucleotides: TGTGCCAGCAGCCCTGGGACAGGGGCCGTCAATGAGCAGTTCTTC. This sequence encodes CASSPGTGAVNEQFF.

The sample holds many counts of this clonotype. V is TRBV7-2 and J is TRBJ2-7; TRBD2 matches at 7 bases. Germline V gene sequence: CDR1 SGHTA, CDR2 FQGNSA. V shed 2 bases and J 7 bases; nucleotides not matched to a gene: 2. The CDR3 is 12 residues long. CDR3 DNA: TGTGCCAGCAGCTTATGGGGGGGGGAGCAGTACTTC. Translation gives CASSLWGGEQYF. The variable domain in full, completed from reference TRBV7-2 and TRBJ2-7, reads GAGVSQSPSNKVTEKGKDVELRCDPISGHTALYWYRQSLGQGLEFLIYFQGNSAPDKSGLPSDRFSAERTGGSVSTLTIQRTQQEDSAVYLCASSLWGGEQYFGPGTRLTVT.

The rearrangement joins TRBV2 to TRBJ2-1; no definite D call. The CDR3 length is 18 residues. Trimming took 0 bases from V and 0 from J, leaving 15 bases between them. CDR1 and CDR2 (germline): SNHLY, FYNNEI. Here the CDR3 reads CASSEARNSWGSYNEQFF. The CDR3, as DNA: TGTGCCAGCAGTGAAGCGCGGAACAGTTGGGGCTCCTACAATGAGCAGTTCTTC.

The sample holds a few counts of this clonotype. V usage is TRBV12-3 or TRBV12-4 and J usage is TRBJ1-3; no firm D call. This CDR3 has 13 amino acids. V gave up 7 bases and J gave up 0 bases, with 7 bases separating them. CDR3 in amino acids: CASIMSSGNTIYF. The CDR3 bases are TGTGCCAGCATCATGTCCTCTGGAAACACCATATATTTT.

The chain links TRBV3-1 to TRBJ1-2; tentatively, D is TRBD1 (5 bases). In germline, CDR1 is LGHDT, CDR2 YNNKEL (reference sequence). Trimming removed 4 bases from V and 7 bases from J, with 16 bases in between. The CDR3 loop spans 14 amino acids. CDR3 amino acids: CASSLRDPGGGYTF. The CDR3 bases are TGTGCCAGCAGCCTGAGGGACCCCGGCGGTGGCTACACCTTC.